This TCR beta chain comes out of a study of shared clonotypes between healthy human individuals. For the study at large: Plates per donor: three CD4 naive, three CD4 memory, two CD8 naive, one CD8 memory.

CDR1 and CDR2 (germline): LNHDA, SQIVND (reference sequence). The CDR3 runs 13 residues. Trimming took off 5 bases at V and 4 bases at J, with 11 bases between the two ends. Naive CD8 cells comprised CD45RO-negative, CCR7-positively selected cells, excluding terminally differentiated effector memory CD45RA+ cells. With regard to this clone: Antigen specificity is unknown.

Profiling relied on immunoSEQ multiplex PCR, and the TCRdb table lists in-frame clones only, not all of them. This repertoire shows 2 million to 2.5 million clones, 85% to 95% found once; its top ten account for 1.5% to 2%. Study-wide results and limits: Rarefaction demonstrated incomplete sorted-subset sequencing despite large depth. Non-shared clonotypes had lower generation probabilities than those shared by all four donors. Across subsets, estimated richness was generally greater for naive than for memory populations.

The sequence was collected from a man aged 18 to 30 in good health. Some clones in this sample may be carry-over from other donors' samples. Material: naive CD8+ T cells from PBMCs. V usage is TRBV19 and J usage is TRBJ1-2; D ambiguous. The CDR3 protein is CASSAWDSYGYTF. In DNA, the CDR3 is TGTGCCAGTAGTGCTTGGGATTCCTATGGCTACACCTTC.